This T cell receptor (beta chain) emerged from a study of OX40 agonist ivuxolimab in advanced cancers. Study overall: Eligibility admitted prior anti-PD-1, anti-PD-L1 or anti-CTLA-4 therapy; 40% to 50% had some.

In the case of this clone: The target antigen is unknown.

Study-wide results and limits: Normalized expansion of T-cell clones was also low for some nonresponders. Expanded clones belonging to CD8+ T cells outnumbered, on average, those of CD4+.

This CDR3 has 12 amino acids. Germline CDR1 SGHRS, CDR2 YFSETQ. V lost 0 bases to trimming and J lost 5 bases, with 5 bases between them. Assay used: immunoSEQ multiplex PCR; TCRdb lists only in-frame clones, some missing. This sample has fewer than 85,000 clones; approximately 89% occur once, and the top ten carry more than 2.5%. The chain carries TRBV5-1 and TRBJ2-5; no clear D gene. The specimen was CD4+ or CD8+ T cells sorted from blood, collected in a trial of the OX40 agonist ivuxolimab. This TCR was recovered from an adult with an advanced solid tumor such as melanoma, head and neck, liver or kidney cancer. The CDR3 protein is CASSLVLETQYF. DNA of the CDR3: TGCGCCAGCAGCTTGGTTTTGGAGACCCAGTACTTC.